These 9 T cell receptor beta chains originate from one sample sequenced in a study of technical replicates of blood from a few donors. TCRdb's table, derived via immunoSEQ multiplex PCR, lists solely in-frame clones and lacks some. The repertoire holds approximately 85,000 clones, with over 85% as singletons. The sample consisted of T cells isolated from PBMCs. These receptors were obtained from a human donor in good health.

This chain links TRBV5-6 with TRBJ1-2; 8 bases are shared with TRBD1. The CDR3 is made up of 14 amino acids. V shed 0 bases, J shed 8 bases, and the junction held 6 bases outside the gene matches. Germline lookup yields CDR1 SGHDT and CDR2 YYEEEE. The CDR3 nucleotides are TGTGCCAGCAGCTTGGGACAGGGGTCGTACGGCTACACCTTC. This translates into CASSLGQGSYGYTF.

J is TRBJ2-7 and V is TRBV7-8; perhaps TRBD1 as D (5 bases). The V end lost 5 bases, the J end lost 2 bases, and 13 bases lay between the germline ends. CDR3 length: 14 amino acids. Germline CDR1 SGHVS, CDR2 FQNEAQ. CDR3 region: CASSPSDTTYEQYF. The CDR3 region has the DNA TGTGCCAGCAGCCCCTCGGACACAACCTACGAGCAGTACTTC.

The V call is TRBV25-1, the J call TRBJ1-4, with D unresolved. The CDR3 spans 14 residues. Between the trimmed V and J ends, which lost 1 base and 4 bases, there was a span of 7 bases. Germline loops: CDR1 MGHDK, CDR2 SYGVNS. CDR3 DNA sequence: TGTGCCAGCAGTGAATCGGGTTTTAATGAAAAACTGTTTTTT. Residues: CASSESGFNEKLFF.

The chain employs TRBV15 and TRBJ1-1; the D is unclear. V was cut by 0 bases and J by 7 bases, with 9 bases left in between. Looked up from germline, CDR1 is LNHNV and CDR2 is YYDKDF (reference sequence). This CDR3 is built from 13 residues. The CDR3 reads CATSRDARLEAFF. DNA of the CDR3: TGTGCCACCAGCAGAGATGCCAGGCTTGAAGCTTTCTTT.

The rearrangement joins TRBV18 to TRBJ1-5; TRBD1 might be the D (6 bases). V was pared by 3 bases and J by 4 bases, with 13 bases between. Germline lookup yields CDR1 KGHSH and CDR2 LQKENI. This CDR3 spans 15 amino acids. The CDR3 region has the DNA TGTGCCAGCTCACCGCGCCAGGGGATAAATCAGCCCCAGCATTTT. This sequence encodes CASSPRQGINQPQHF.

The chain joins TRBV6-5 to TRBJ2-2, with no clear D. CDR1 is MNHEY, CDR2 SVGAGI, per germline. The CDR3 is made up of 15 amino acids. V was trimmed by 7 bases and J by 2 bases, leaving 14 bases between them. Written as DNA, the CDR3 is TGTGCCAGCAAGACATTTACCCTCAACACCGGGGAGCTGTTTTTT. It codes for CASKTFTLNTGELFF.

This clone is a singleton in its sample. This chain joins TRBV9 and TRBJ2-3; D is unclear. The length of the CDR3 is 15 residues. V lost 0 bases, J lost 2 bases, and 10 bases lay in between. Germline V gene lookup returns CDR1 SGDLS and CDR2 YYNGEE. CDR3 DNA: TGTGCCAGCAGCGTAGCAGAGAGGTTCACAGATACGCAGTATTTT. Its translation is CASSVAERFTDTQYF.

This chain joins TRBV5-6 and TRBJ2-3; 9 positions match TRBD1. The CDR3 runs to 16 residues. Germline V gene sequence: CDR1 SGHDT, CDR2 YYEEEE. After removal of 0 bases from V and 6 bases from J, the junction contained 8 bases not matched to a gene. The DNA of the CDR3 is TGTGCCAGCAGCTTGGTTGGACAGGGGCTATTGGATACGCAGTATTTT. Amino acids: CASSLVGQGLLDTQYF.

The chain couples TRBV6-5 to TRBJ2-7, with D tentatively TRBD2 (6 bases). CDR3 length: 15 amino acids. With 10 bases removed from V and 4 bases from J, the gap between germline ends came to 23 bases. Germline assignment: CDR1 MNHEY and CDR2 SVGAGI. CDR3 protein: CATEIPTGGKYEQYF. CDR3 sequence (DNA): TGTGCCACCGAAATACCGACCGGGGGAAAATACGAGCAGTACTTC.